The rows below give T cell receptor beta chains drawn from one sample of a study of T cells in Graves' hyperthyroidism and ophthalmopathy. Via MiXCR, TCRdb re-called the multiplex PCR reads, giving one row per CDR3 protein. The sample has under 350,000 distinct CDR3 sequences, 15% to 20% seen once. Sequencing was performed on blood. These receptor sequences come from a woman in her forties or fifties with Graves' hyperthyroidism. Both conserved end residues are part of each CDR3. A D gene is named only where the DNA matches it firmly. The size field is filled for only some rows; it gives once, few, many or a size class.

>12|TRBV30|TRBJ2-1|-|many
TGTGCCTGGAGTCTCCGGGGTTTTGAGCAGTTCTTC
CAWSLRGFEQFF
>15|TRBV6-5|TRBJ1-2|-|-
TGTGCCAGCAGTTACCAGGAGGGAGGGGGTGATGGCTACACCTTC
CASSYQEGGGDGYTF
>13|TRBV7-8|TRBJ2-5|-|many
TGTGCCAGCAGCTTAAAAGGCGGGGAGACCCAGTACTTC
CASSLKGGETQYF
>14|TRBV27|TRBJ2-1|-|many
TGTGCCAGCCGGATCCGGGACGGGGTAAATTTGCAGTTCTTC
CASRIRDGVNLQFF
>19|TRBV5-1|TRBJ2-1|-|few
TGCGCCAGCAGCTTGGTGTCGGGGCCCACCTTTGGGCCCTACAATGAGCAGTTCTTC
CASSLVSGPTFGPYNEQFF
>15|TRBV25-1|TRBJ1-2|-|-
TGTGCCAGCAGTGAACTTCAGGGGTACGAGCATGGCTACACCTTC
CASSELQGYEHGYTF
>16|TRBV7-6|TRBJ2-5|-|few
TGTGCCAGCAGCTTAGAAGCCCGCAGGAGAGGAGAGACCCAGTACTTC
CASSLEARRRGETQYF
>14|TRBV3-1|TRBJ2-5|-|-
TGTGCCAGCAGCCGCCGAACCGTCCAAGAGACCCAGTACTTC
CASSRRTVQETQYF
>14|TRBV13|TRBJ1-6|TRBD1|few
TGTGCCAGCAGGGGACAGGGCTATAATTCACCCCTCCACTTT
CASRGQGYNSPLHF
>15|TRBV30|TRBJ2-3|TRBD2|many
TGTGCCGCAAAGAGGACTAGCGGACTCACAGATACGCAGTATTTT
CAAKRTSGLTDTQYF
>16|TRBV15|TRBJ1-5|-|few
TGTGCCACCAGCAGAGATCAGCCAGCTAGCAATCAGCCCCAGCATTTT
CATSRDQPASNQPQHF
>13|TRBV18|TRBJ1-5|-|many
TGTGCCAGCTCACCCACCCAGGATCAGCCCCAGCATTTT
CASSPTQDQPQHF
>16|TRBV25-1|TRBJ1-4|-|-
TGTGCCAGCAGTGATCTACAGGGCTCAACTAATGAAAAACTGTTTTTT
CASSDLQGSTNEKLFF
>17|TRBV4-1|TRBJ2-5|TRBD2|few
TGCGCCAGCAGCCAAGTCGGGCTAGCGGGGGGACAAGAGACCCAGTACTTC
CASSQVGLAGGQETQYF
>15|TRBV27|TRBJ2-5|TRBD2|few
TGTGCCAGCAGTTCAACTAGCGGGGTTCAAGAGACCCAGTACTTC
CASSSTSGVQETQYF
>15|TRBV28|TRBJ1-6|-|many
TGTGCCAGCAATTTACCCGACAGGTGGGATTCACCCCTCCACTTT
CASNLPDRWDSPLHF
>17|TRBV11-2|TRBJ2-3|TRBD2|-
TGTGCCAGCAGTAAAGGGCTAGCGGGAGTTGGTACAGATACGCAGTATTTT
CASSKGLAGVGTDTQYF
>14|TRBV5-1|TRBJ2-2|-|-
TGCGCCAGCAGCTTGGACAGGGACACCGGGGAGCTGTTTTTT
CASSLDRDTGELFF
>14|TRBV20-1|TRBJ2-5|-|-
TGCAGTGCTAGAGACACGGGAGTTCGGGAGACCCAGTACTTC
CSARDTGVRETQYF
>14|TRBV30|TRBJ2-3|-|many
TGTGCCTGGAGTCACGGGATCAGCACAGATACGCAGTATTTT
CAWSHGISTDTQYF
>14|TRBV7-8|TRBJ2-7|TRBD1|many
TGTGCCAGCAGCCGAAGGACAGGCTCCTACGAGCAGTACTTC
CASSRRTGSYEQYF
>13|TRBV20-1|TRBJ1-1|-|many
TGCAGTGCATGGGGGGAGGGGAACACTGAAGCTTTCTTT
CSAWGEGNTEAFF
>15|TRBV12-3/TRBV12-4|TRBJ1-2|TRBD1|many
TGTGCCAGCCTGTCACGTTATGGACAGGGCTATGGCTACACCTTC
CASLSRYGQGYGYTF
>13|TRBV18|TRBJ1-5|TRBD1|few
TGTGCCAGCTCACGGACAGGGGGGGATCCCCAGCATTTT
CASSRTGGDPQHF
>16|TRBV5-6|TRBJ2-1|-|many
TGTGCCAGCAGCTTGGAGGCGAGGAGCTCCTACAATGAGCAGTTCTTC
CASSLEARSSYNEQFF
>14|TRBV6-2/TRBV6-3|TRBJ2-1|-|-
TGTGCCAGCAGTACCGACGGGGTGGGCGATGAGCAGTTCTTC
CASSTDGVGDEQFF
>13|TRBV20-1|TRBJ1-1|-|many
TGCAGTGCTAGAAGCCACACGAACACTGAAGCTTTCTTT
CSARSHTNTEAFF
>15|TRBV6-1|TRBJ2-7|TRBD2|-
TGTGCCAGCAGTGTGACTAGCAGCCCCTCGGGCGAGCAGTACTTC
CASSVTSSPSGEQYF
>14|TRBV12-5|TRBJ1-5|TRBD1|many
TGTGCTAGTGCCCTGACAGGGGGGGATCAGCCCCAGCATTTT
CASALTGGDQPQHF
>20|TRBV2|TRBJ2-2|TRBD1|many
TGTGCCAGCAGTTCCTTTACAGGGGCGAACGCGGCCTCGAACACCGGGGAGCTGTTTTTT
CASSSFTGANAASNTGELFF
>15|TRBV20-1|TRBJ1-1|-|once
TGCAGTGCTAGAGATTCTGGTTCATTGAACACTGAAGCTTTCTTT
CSARDSGSLNTEAFF
>15|TRBV7-2|TRBJ2-7|-|many
TGTGCCAGCAGCTTAGAACCAGGGGCGATCTACGAGCAGTACTTC
CASSLEPGAIYEQYF
>13|TRBV10-3|TRBJ1-1|-|few
TGTGCCACTAACTCAGGGACTCCGACTGAAGCTTTCTTT
CATNSGTPTEAFF
>14|TRBV9|TRBJ2-7|TRBD1|few
TGTGCCAGCAGCCTAGGGACAGCCCCATACGAGCAGTACTTC
CASSLGTAPYEQYF
>13|TRBV18|TRBJ2-2|-|-
TGTGCCAACTCACCTACGAGAACCGGGGAGCTGTTTTTT
CANSPTRTGELFF
>15|TRBV6-1|TRBJ1-1|-|-
TGTGCCAGTCGGAAAATATACCCGCAAAACACTGAAGCTTTCTTT
CASRKIYPQNTEAFF
>14|TRBV3-1|TRBJ1-4|-|many
TGTGCCAGCAGCGAGCAGGGAGTCAAAGAAAAACTGTTTTTT
CASSEQGVKEKLFF
>17|TRBV6-1|TRBJ1-5|-|-
TGTGCCAGCAGTGAAATTAGGACAGACTCCAACAATCAGCCCCAGCATTTT
CASSEIRTDSNNQPQHF
>13|TRBV5-4|TRBJ2-1|TRBD2|few
TGTGCCAGCAGCTTGAGACTAGCTGGGGAGCAGTTCTTC
CASSLRLAGEQFF
>17|TRBV20-1|TRBJ2-5|TRBD2|-
TGCAGTGCTAAACTCCCTGGACTAGCGGGGGCCCGGGGGACCCAGTACTTC
CSAKLPGLAGARGTQYF
>13|TRBV2|TRBJ2-5|TRBD2|many
TGTGCCAGCAGTCCGATGGGAGGGGAGACCCAGTACTTC
CASSPMGGETQYF
>17|TRBV6-1|TRBJ1-5|-|-
TGTGCCAGCAACCCCCTGAGGTACGTCACTGGGAATCAGCCCCAGCATTTT
CASNPLRYVTGNQPQHF
>15|TRBV6-1|TRBJ1-5|-|few
TGTGCCAGCAGTGATTGGAAGGGGATGAGGGAGCCCCAGCATTTT
CASSDWKGMREPQHF
>15|TRBV20-1|TRBJ2-3|TRBD1|many
TGCAGTGCTCCTAAGGGACAGGGTGTGCGGGATACGCAGTATTTT
CSAPKGQGVRDTQYF
>14|TRBV3-1|TRBJ1-2|TRBD1|many
TGTGCCAGCAGCCTCGGGACAGGTGGCTATGGCTACACCTTC
CASSLGTGGYGYTF